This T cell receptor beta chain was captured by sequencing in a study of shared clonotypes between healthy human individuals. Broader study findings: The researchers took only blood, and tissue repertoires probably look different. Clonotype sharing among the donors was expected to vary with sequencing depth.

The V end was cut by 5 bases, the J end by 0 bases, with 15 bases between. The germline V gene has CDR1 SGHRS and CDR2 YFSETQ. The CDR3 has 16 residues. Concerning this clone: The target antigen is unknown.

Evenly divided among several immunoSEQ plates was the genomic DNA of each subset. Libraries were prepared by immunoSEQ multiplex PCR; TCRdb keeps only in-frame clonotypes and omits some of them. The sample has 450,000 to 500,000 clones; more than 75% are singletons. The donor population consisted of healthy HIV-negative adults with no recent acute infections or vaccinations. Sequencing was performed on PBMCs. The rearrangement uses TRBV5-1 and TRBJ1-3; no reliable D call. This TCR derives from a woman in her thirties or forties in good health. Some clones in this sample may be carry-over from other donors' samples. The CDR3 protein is CASSVEGPISGNTIYF. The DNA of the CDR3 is TGCGCCAGCAGTGTGGAGGGCCCAATCTCTGGAAACACCATATATTTT.